This TCR beta chain appears in the sequencing data of a study of post-analysis software for immune sequencing data. Study information: Clinical courses comprised relapsing-remitting, secondary progressive and progressive-relapsing multiple sclerosis.

Germline V gives CDR1 SQVTM, CDR2 ANQGSEA. V lost 8 bases to trimming and J lost 5 bases; unmatched junction nucleotides: 9. This CDR3 region has 13 residues. Unique molecular identifiers were built into the TCR beta cDNA libraries. TCRdb re-called the PCR reads with MiXCR, one entry per CDR3 protein. The sample includes about 160,000 distinct CDR3 sequences, approximately 35% of them seen just once. Regarding this clonotype: Its matching antigen is unknown.

Study-level results: Significantly decreased normalized Chao1 diversity was recorded for multiple sclerosis patients relative to controls.

The specimen was blood, collected after autologous hematopoietic stem cell transplantation. The chain employs TRBV29-1 and TRBJ2-1, with 7 bases fitting TRBD1. This receptor was obtained from a girl under 18 with multiple sclerosis. The CDR3 DNA reads as TGCAGCCTCCGGACAGGCCAAAACAATGAGCAGTTCTTC. The encoded protein is CSLRTGQNNEQFF.